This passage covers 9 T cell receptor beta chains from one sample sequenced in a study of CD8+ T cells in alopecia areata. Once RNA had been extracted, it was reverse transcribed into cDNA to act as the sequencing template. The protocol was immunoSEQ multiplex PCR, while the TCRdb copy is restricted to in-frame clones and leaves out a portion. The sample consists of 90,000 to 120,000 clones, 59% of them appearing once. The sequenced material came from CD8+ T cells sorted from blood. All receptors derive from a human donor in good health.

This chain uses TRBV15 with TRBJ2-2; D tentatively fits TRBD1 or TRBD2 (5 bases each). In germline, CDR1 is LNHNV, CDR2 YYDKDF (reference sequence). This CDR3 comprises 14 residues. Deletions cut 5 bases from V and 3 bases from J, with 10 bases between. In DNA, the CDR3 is TGTGCCACCAGCCGGGGACCGTACACCGGGGAGCTGTTTTTT. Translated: CATSRGPYTGELFF.

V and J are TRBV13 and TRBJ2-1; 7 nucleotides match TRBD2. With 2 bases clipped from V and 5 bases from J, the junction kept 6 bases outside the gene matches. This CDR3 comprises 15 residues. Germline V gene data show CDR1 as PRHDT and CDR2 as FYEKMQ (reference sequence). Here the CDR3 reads CASSLSGEANNEQFF. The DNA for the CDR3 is TGTGCCAGCAGCTTAAGCGGGGAAGCCAACAATGAGCAGTTCTTC.

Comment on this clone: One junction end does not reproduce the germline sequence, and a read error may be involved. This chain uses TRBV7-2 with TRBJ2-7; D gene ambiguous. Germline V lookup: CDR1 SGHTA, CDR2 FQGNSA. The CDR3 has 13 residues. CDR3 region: CASSLPPNYEQHF. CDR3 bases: TGTGCCAGCAGCCTTCCCCCGAACTACGAGCAGCACTTC.

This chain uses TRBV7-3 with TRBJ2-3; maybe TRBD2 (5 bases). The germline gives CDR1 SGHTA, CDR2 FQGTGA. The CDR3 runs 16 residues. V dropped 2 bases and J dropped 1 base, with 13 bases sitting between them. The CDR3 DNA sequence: TGTGCCAGCAGCTTAGGGTATGGCGGGCGCACAGATACGCAGTATTTT. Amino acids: CASSLGYGGRTDTQYF.

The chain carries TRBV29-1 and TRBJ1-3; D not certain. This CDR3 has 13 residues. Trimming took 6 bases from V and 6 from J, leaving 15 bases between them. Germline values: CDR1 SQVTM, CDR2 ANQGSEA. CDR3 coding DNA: TGCAGCGTCCGCCTCTCCGGGAAAAACACCATATATTTT. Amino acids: CSVRLSGKNTIYF. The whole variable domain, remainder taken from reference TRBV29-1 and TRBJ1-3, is SAVISQKPSRDICQRGTSLTIQCQVDSQVTMMFWYRQQPGQSLTLIATANQGSEATYESGFVIDKFPISRPNLTFSTLTVSNMSPEDSSIYLCSVRLSGKNTIYFGEGSWLTVV.

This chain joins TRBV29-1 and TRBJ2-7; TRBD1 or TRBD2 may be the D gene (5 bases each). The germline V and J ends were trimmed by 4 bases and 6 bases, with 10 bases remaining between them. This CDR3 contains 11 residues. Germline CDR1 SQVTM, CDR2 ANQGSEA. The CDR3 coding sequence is TGCAGCGTTGTAGGGGCGGGCGAGCAGTACTTC. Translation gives CSVVGAGEQYF.

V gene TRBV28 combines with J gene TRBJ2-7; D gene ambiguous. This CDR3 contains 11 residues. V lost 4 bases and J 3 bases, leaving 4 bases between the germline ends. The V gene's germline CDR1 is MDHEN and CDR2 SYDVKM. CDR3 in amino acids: CASSWGYEQYF. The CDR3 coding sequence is TGTGCCAGCAGTTGGGGCTACGAGCAGTACTTC. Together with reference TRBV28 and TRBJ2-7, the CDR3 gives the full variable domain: DVKVTQSSRYLVKRTGEKVFLECVQDMDHENMFWYRQDPGLGLRLIYFSYDVKMKEKGDIPEGYSVSREKKERFSLILESASTNQTSMYLCASSWGYEQYFGPGTRLTVT.

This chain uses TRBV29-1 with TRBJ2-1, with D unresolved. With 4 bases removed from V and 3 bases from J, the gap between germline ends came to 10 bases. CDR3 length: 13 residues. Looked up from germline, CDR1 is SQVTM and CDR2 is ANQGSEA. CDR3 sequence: CSVGQGNYNEQFF. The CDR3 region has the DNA TGCAGCGTTGGTCAAGGAAACTACAATGAGCAGTTCTTC.

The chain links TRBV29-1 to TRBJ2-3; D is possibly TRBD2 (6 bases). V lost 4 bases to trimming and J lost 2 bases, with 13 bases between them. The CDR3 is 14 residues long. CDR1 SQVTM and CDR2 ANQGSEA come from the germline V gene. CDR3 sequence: CSVGLREPTDTQYF. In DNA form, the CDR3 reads TGCAGCGTTGGGTTGCGGGAACCCACAGATACGCAGTATTTT.